The 8 T cell receptor beta chains reported below all come from one sample, sequenced in a study of PD-1 blockade in classical Hodgkin lymphoma. Every one of the patients relapsed after autologous stem cell transplantation (brentuximab vedotin exposure was variable). Assay used: immunoSEQ multiplex PCR; TCRdb lists only in-frame clones, some missing. The data contain fewer than 15,000 clones, about 86% of them singletons. The sequenced sample was peripheral blood mononuclear cells (PBMCs), obtained at baseline. Receptor source: a human donor with classical Hodgkin lymphoma.

This clone is a singleton in its sample. This chain connects TRBV10-3 to TRBJ1-5; D call uncertain. The CDR3 spans 12 residues. CDR1 is ENHRY and CDR2 is SYGVKD in the germline V gene. Deletions cut 3 bases from V and 9 bases from J, with 9 bases between. CDR3 sequence (DNA): TGTGCCATCAGTGAACGACTTGGGCCCCAGCATTTT. Translating it yields CAISERLGPQHF.

There are a few counts of this clone. V and J are TRBV5-4 and TRBJ1-2; a weak D match, TRBD1 (5 bases). V was cut by 0 bases and J by 8 bases, with 20 bases left in between. CDR1 and CDR2 (germline): SGHNT, YYREEE (reference sequence). The CDR3 contains 16 residues. CDR3 coding DNA: TGTGCCAGCAGCTTGGCCGGGACCCAAGCTGTGGGGGGCTACACCTTC. Its translation is CASSLAGTQAVGGYTF.

The rearrangement uses TRBV29-1 and TRBJ1-1; 7 bases map to TRBD1. CDR1 is SQVTM, CDR2 ANQGSEA, per germline. The CDR3 is made up of 14 amino acids. The V gene end was trimmed by 5 bases and the J gene end by 0 bases; junction bases not matched to a gene: 6. CDR3 region: CSVHRGGMNTEAFF. For the CDR3, the DNA is TGCAGCGTTCACAGGGGAGGTATGAACACTGAAGCTTTCTTT.

This clone was seen only a few times. V gene TRBV5-1 combines with J gene TRBJ2-1; D is ambiguous. This CDR3 contains 14 residues. V shed 4 bases and J shed 6 bases, with 14 bases lying between them. The germline gives CDR1 SGHRS, CDR2 YFSETQ. CDR3 amino acids: CASSPIAEINEQFF. The CDR3 nucleotides are TGCGCCAGCAGCCCTATCGCGGAGATCAATGAGCAGTTCTTC.

This chain uses TRBV4-2 with TRBJ2-5; D perhaps matches TRBD2 (7 bases). V lost 5 bases, J lost 5 bases, and 15 bases lay in between. This CDR3 is 14 amino acids long. CDR1 and CDR2 (germline): LGHNA, YNFKEQ. CDR3 sequence: CASSKRGGQETQYF. The DNA of the CDR3 is TGTGCCAGCAGCAAAAGGGGGGGTCAGGAGACCCAGTACTTC.

This clone was seen once. This chain joins TRBV5-1 and TRBJ1-1; D unclear. The CDR3 consists of 14 residues. From germline, CDR1 is SGHRS and CDR2 YFSETQ. Trimming removed 5 bases from V and 1 base from J, with 12 bases in between. CDR3 loop: CASRRSAENTEAFF. CDR3 nucleotides: TGCGCCAGCAGGAGAAGCGCTGAGAACACTGAAGCTTTCTTT.

The chain employs TRBV28 and TRBJ1-1; the match to TRBD1 covers 8 bases. This CDR3 has 13 amino acids. Trimming at V came to 4 bases and at J to 6 bases, leaving 4 bases not matched to a gene. Germline CDR1 is MDHEN and CDR2 is SYDVKM. CDR3 coding DNA: TGTGCCAGCAGTTCAGGGGGCATTTCTGAAGCTTTCTTT. Protein sequence: CASSSGGISEAFF.

The chain is built from TRBV5-6 and TRBJ1-1; 7 bases agree with TRBD1. Germline CDR1 SGHDT, CDR2 YYEEEE. V shed 4 bases, J shed 1 base, and the junction held 1 base outside the gene matches. The CDR3 has 13 amino acids. The CDR3 protein is CASSGQENTEAFF. CDR3 in DNA: TGTGCCAGCAGCGGACAGGAGAACACTGAAGCTTTCTTT.